These T cell receptor beta chains were read from a single sample in a study of T cells after somatic rescue of genetic block. Clones were sequenced by immunoSEQ multiplex PCR, and TCRdb holds only the in-frame ones, with some missing. The sample holds approximately 65,000 clones, roughly 92% seen once. Sequenced input: peripheral blood mononuclear cells (PBMCs). The origin of the receptors is a man in his forties or fifties. Each CDR3 is given with its conserved first and last residue. A D gene is named only where the DNA matches it firmly. Not every row has a clone size; where given, it reads once, few, many or a size class.

j_call: TRBJ1-2; cdr3_length: 17; d_call: TRBD1; clone_size: once; v_call: TRBV5-4; cdr3_aa: CASSPGGGQGRAYGYTF; cdr3_nt: TGTGCCAGCAGCCCCGGGGGGGGACAGGGACGGGCCTATGGCTACACCTTC
j_call: TRBJ1-1; cdr3_length: 13; d_call: .; clone_size: .; v_call: TRBV5-5; cdr3_aa: CASSFNSRTEAFF; cdr3_nt: TGTGCCAGCAGCTTTAACAGTAGAACTGAAGCTTTCTTT
j_call: TRBJ2-5; cdr3_length: 14; d_call: TRBD1; clone_size: .; v_call: TRBV19; cdr3_aa: CASSFGTEQETQYF; cdr3_nt: TGTGCCAGTAGTTTTGGGACAGAGCAAGAGACCCAGTACTTC
j_call: TRBJ1-2; cdr3_length: 16; d_call: .; clone_size: .; v_call: TRBV6-1; cdr3_aa: CASSEISRGSHYGYTF; cdr3_nt: TGTGCCAGCAGTGAAATAAGCCGGGGAAGTCACTATGGCTACACCTTC
j_call: TRBJ1-5; cdr3_length: 13; d_call: .; clone_size: once; v_call: TRBV6-9; cdr3_aa: CASIQVSNQPQHF; cdr3_nt: TGTGCCAGCATCCAGGTTAGCAATCAGCCCCAGCATTTT
j_call: TRBJ1-2; cdr3_length: 13; d_call: .; clone_size: .; v_call: TRBV4-2; cdr3_aa: CASSQVGTYGYTF; cdr3_nt: TGTGCCAGCAGCCAAGTAGGGACCTATGGCTACACCTTC
j_call: TRBJ2-4; cdr3_length: 16; d_call: .; clone_size: .; v_call: TRBV5-1; cdr3_aa: CASSLVGGQAKNIQYF; cdr3_nt: TGCGCCAGCAGCTTGGTTGGGGGGCAGGCCAAAAACATTCAGTACTTC
j_call: TRBJ1-1; cdr3_length: 12; d_call: TRBD1; clone_size: .; v_call: TRBV2; cdr3_aa: CASRDRTGEAFF; cdr3_nt: TGTGCCAGCAGAGATCGGACAGGTGAAGCTTTCTTT
j_call: TRBJ1-5; cdr3_length: 15; d_call: .; clone_size: .; v_call: TRBV19; cdr3_aa: CASSGGRGGLQPQHF; cdr3_nt: TGTGCCAGTAGTGGGGGGAGAGGGGGACTTCAGCCCCAGCATTTT
j_call: TRBJ2-1; cdr3_length: 16; d_call: TRBD2; clone_size: .; v_call: TRBV4-2; cdr3_aa: CASSQDGTSGYNEQFF; cdr3_nt: TGTGCCAGCAGCCAAGATGGGACTAGCGGGTACAATGAGCAGTTCTTC
j_call: TRBJ1-2; cdr3_length: 14; d_call: TRBD1; clone_size: .; v_call: TRBV30; cdr3_aa: CAWSRRTGDYGYTF; cdr3_nt: TGTGCCTGGAGCCGAAGGACAGGGGACTATGGCTACACCTTC
j_call: TRBJ2-7; cdr3_length: 15; d_call: .; clone_size: .; v_call: TRBV7-9; cdr3_aa: CASSLLQEPTYEQYF; cdr3_nt: TGTGCCAGCAGCTTACTTCAGGAACCAACCTACGAGCAGTACTTC
j_call: TRBJ2-1; cdr3_length: 15; d_call: .; clone_size: .; v_call: TRBV5-1; cdr3_aa: CASSLELGDYNEQFF; cdr3_nt: TGCGCCAGCAGCTTGGAACTAGGGGACTACAATGAGCAGTTCTTC
j_call: TRBJ1-2; cdr3_length: 14; d_call: .; clone_size: .; v_call: TRBV19; cdr3_aa: CASSIRQGLYGYTF; cdr3_nt: TGTGCCAGTAGTATCCGGCAGGGCCTCTATGGCTACACCTTC
j_call: TRBJ2-1; cdr3_length: 16; d_call: TRBD2; clone_size: .; v_call: TRBV9; cdr3_aa: CASSGLASGGEREQFF; cdr3_nt: TGTGCCAGCAGCGGCCTGGCTAGCGGGGGTGAGCGTGAGCAGTTCTTC
j_call: TRBJ2-7; cdr3_length: 14; d_call: TRBD1; clone_size: .; v_call: TRBV7-9; cdr3_aa: CASSAPGQPYEQYF; cdr3_nt: TGTGCCAGCAGCGCCCCGGGACAGCCCTACGAGCAGTACTTC
j_call: TRBJ1-1; cdr3_length: 13; d_call: .; clone_size: .; v_call: TRBV7-6; cdr3_aa: CASSLGQPTEAFF; cdr3_nt: TGTGCCAGCAGCTTAGGGCAGCCCACTGAAGCTTTCTTT
j_call: TRBJ1-2; cdr3_length: 16; d_call: TRBD1; clone_size: .; v_call: TRBV7-9; cdr3_aa: CASSLPGGDPAYGYTF; cdr3_nt: TGTGCCAGCAGCTTACCAGGGGGCGATCCCGCTTATGGCTACACCTTC
j_call: TRBJ1-6; cdr3_length: 17; d_call: .; clone_size: .; v_call: TRBV4-1; cdr3_aa: CASTHQRVGRDNSPLHF; cdr3_nt: TGCGCCAGCACCCATCAAAGGGTGGGACGGGACAATTCACCCCTCCACTTT
j_call: TRBJ2-1; cdr3_length: 16; d_call: TRBD2; clone_size: .; v_call: TRBV5-1; cdr3_aa: CASSLDPAGAYNEQFF; cdr3_nt: TGCGCCAGCAGCTTGGATCCAGCGGGAGCCTACAATGAGCAGTTCTTC
j_call: TRBJ1-5; cdr3_length: 17; d_call: .; clone_size: .; v_call: TRBV28; cdr3_aa: CASSPSLDRKYNQPQHF; cdr3_nt: TGTGCCAGCAGCCCCAGCCTAGACAGAAAGTACAATCAGCCCCAGCATTTT
j_call: TRBJ2-2; cdr3_length: 15; d_call: TRBD2; clone_size: .; v_call: TRBV6-5; cdr3_aa: CASSYASGSPGELFF; cdr3_nt: TGTGCCAGCAGTTACGCTAGCGGGAGTCCCGGGGAGCTGTTTTTT
j_call: TRBJ2-3; cdr3_length: 15; d_call: TRBD2; clone_size: .; v_call: TRBV6-4; cdr3_aa: CASSQAGGTTDTQYF; cdr3_nt: TGTGCCAGCAGTCAAGCGGGGGGGACCACAGATACGCAGTATTTT
j_call: TRBJ2-2; cdr3_length: 14; d_call: .; clone_size: .; v_call: TRBV6-5; cdr3_aa: CASSYIRGTGELFF; cdr3_nt: TGTGCCAGCAGTTACATCAGAGGGACCGGGGAGCTGTTTTTT
j_call: TRBJ1-3; cdr3_length: 15; d_call: .; clone_size: .; v_call: TRBV19; cdr3_aa: CASSIGHYSGNTIYF; cdr3_nt: TGTGCCAGTAGTATCGGACATTACTCTGGAAACACCATATATTTT
j_call: TRBJ1-1; cdr3_length: 13; d_call: .; clone_size: .; v_call: TRBV18; cdr3_aa: CASSPQGNTEAFF; cdr3_nt: TGTGCCAGCTCACCACAGGGTAACACTGAAGCTTTCTTT
j_call: TRBJ2-1; cdr3_length: 14; d_call: .; clone_size: .; v_call: TRBV19; cdr3_aa: CASSMGGSAREQFF; cdr3_nt: TGTGCCAGTAGTATGGGCGGGTCAGCTAGGGAGCAGTTCTTC
j_call: TRBJ2-3; cdr3_length: 15; d_call: .; clone_size: .; v_call: TRBV10-1; cdr3_aa: CASSESMGASDTQYF; cdr3_nt: TGCGCCAGCAGTGAGAGCATGGGGGCTTCAGATACGCAGTATTTT
j_call: TRBJ1-2; cdr3_length: 13; d_call: TRBD1; clone_size: once; v_call: TRBV11-2; cdr3_aa: CASSPQGTAGYTF; cdr3_nt: TGTGCCAGCAGCCCACAGGGGACGGCTGGCTACACCTTC
j_call: TRBJ1-5; cdr3_length: 13; d_call: .; clone_size: .; v_call: TRBV2; cdr3_aa: CASSDSGVQPQHF; cdr3_nt: TGTGCCAGCAGTGATTCGGGGGTTCAGCCCCAGCATTTT
j_call: TRBJ1-5; cdr3_length: 13; d_call: .; clone_size: few; v_call: TRBV4-2; cdr3_aa: CASSQDLEQPQHF; cdr3_nt: TGTGCCAGCAGCCAAGATCTAGAGCAGCCCCAGCATTTT
j_call: TRBJ2-5; cdr3_length: 15; d_call: TRBD1; clone_size: .; v_call: TRBV9; cdr3_aa: CASSVGTGPQETQYF; cdr3_nt: TGTGCCAGCAGCGTGGGGACAGGGCCCCAAGAGACCCAGTACTTC
j_call: TRBJ1-1; cdr3_length: 15; d_call: TRBD1; clone_size: .; v_call: TRBV28; cdr3_aa: CASSSGTGPGTEAFF; cdr3_nt: TGTGCCAGCTCCTCCGGGACAGGGCCGGGCACTGAAGCTTTCTTT
j_call: TRBJ1-5; cdr3_length: 16; d_call: .; clone_size: .; v_call: TRBV18; cdr3_aa: CASSPSTGYSNQPQHF; cdr3_nt: TGTGCCAGCTCACCTTCGACGGGATATAGCAATCAGCCCCAGCATTTT
j_call: TRBJ2-7; cdr3_length: 13; d_call: TRBD2; clone_size: .; v_call: TRBV2; cdr3_aa: CASSGEGAIRAYF; cdr3_nt: TGTGCCAGCAGTGGGGAGGGCGCGATTCGTGCGTACTTC
j_call: TRBJ1-5; cdr3_length: 14; d_call: TRBD1; clone_size: .; v_call: TRBV4-2; cdr3_aa: CASSDRTGEQAQHF; cdr3_nt: TGTGCCAGCAGCGATCGAACAGGGGAGCAGGCCCAGCATTTT
j_call: TRBJ2-1; cdr3_length: 11; d_call: .; clone_size: .; v_call: TRBV29-1; cdr3_aa: CSVALAGEQFF; cdr3_nt: TGCAGCGTGGCTTTGGCGGGTGAGCAGTTCTTC
j_call: TRBJ2-1; cdr3_length: 16; d_call: .; clone_size: once; v_call: TRBV16; cdr3_aa: CASSQSFRVSYNEQFF; cdr3_nt: TGTGCCAGCAGCCAATCTTTCAGGGTGTCCTACAATGAGCAGTTCTTC